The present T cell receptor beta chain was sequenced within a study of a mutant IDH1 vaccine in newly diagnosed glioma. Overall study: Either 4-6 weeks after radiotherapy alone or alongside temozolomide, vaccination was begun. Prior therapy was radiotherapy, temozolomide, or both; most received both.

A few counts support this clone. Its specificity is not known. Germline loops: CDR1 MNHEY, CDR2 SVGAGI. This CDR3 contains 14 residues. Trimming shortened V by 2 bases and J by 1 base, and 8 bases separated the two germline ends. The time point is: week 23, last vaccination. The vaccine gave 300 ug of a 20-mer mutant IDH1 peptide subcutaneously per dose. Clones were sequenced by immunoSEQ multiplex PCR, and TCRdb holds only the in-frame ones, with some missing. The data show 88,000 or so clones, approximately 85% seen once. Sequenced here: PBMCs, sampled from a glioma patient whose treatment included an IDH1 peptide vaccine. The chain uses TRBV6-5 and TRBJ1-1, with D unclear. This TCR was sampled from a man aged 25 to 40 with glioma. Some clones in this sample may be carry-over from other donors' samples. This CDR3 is CASSYAESNTEAFF. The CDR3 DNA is TGTGCCAGCAGTTACGCGGAGTCGAACACTGAAGCTTTCTTT.